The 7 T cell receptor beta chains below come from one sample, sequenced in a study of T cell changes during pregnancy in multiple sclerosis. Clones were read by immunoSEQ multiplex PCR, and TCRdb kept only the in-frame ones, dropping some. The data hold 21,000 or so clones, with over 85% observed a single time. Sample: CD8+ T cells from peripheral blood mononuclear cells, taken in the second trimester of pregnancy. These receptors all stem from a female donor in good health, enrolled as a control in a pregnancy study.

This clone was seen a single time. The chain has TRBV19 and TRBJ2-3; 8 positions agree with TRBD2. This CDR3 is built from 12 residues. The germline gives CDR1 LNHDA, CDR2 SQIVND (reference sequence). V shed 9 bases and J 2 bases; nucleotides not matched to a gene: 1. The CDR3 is CASGRDTDTQYF. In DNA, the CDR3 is TGTGCCAGCGGGAGGGACACAGATACGCAGTATTTT.

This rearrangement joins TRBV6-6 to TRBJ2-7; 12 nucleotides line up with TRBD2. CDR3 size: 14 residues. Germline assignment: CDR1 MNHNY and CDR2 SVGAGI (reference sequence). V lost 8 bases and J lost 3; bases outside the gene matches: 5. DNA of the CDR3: TGTGCCAGCTCTAGCGGGAGGGGGATCTACGAGCAGTACTTC. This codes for CASSSGRGIYEQYF.

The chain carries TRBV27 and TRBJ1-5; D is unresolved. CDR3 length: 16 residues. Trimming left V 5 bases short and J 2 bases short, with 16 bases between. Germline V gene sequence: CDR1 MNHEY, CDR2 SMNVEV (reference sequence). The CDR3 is CASSPLDAQGNQPQHF. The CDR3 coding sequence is TGTGCCAGCAGTCCCCTAGACGCCCAAGGCAATCAGCCCCAGCATTTT.

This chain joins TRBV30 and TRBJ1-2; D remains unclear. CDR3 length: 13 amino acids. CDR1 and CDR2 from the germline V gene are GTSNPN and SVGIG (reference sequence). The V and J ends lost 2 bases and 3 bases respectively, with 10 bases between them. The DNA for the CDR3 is TGTGCCTGGAGTTACGGGGAGGACTATGGCTACACCTTC. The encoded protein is CAWSYGEDYGYTF.

This CDR3 is CASSWGVGEGYGYTF. The CDR3 DNA sequence: TGTGCCAGCAGCTGGGGGGTGGGGGAAGGCTATGGCTACACCTTC. This chain links TRBV7-2 with TRBJ1-2, with a tentative D call TRBD1 (5 bases). V was shortened by 4 bases and J by 4 bases, with 16 bases between the two germline ends. This CDR3 comprises 15 residues. Germline V gene sequence: CDR1 SGHTA, CDR2 FQGNSA.

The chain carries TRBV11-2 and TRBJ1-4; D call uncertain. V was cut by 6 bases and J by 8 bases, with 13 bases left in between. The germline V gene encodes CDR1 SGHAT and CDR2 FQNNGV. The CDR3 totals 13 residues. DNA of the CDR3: TGTGCCAGCAGTCAAAGTACGGGGGAAAAACTGTTTTTT. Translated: CASSQSTGEKLFF.

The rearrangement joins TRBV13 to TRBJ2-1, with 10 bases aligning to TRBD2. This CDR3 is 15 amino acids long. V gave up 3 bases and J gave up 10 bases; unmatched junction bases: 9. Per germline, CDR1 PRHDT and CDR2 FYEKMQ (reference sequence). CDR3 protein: CASSFAGTSDWEQFF. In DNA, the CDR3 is TGTGCCAGCAGCTTCGCCGGGACTAGCGATTGGGAGCAGTTCTTC.